This T cell receptor beta chain was identified during a study of human T cells and chemical hapten exposure. Overall study: Sensitization was performed using 2% DPC on an approximately 2 cm by approximately 2 cm upper inner arm skin site. Findings of the study overall: TCRs exceeding a frequency of 1 in 1000 stayed unchanged under DPC sensitization.

Germline V lookup: CDR1 SGHDN, CDR2 FVKESK. V gave up 4 bases and J gave up 5 bases, with 5 bases separating them. CDR3 size: 11 residues. The time point was: patch test 2, 6 weeks after DPC sensitization. Sample treatment: therapeutic diphenylcyclopropenone sensitization with weekly scalp DPC. Donors were 18 to 70-year-old alopecia patients suitable for DPC. At least ten counts were recorded for this clonotype. The antigen is not known. What the library attached to individual cDNA molecules were unique molecular identifiers. Using its own MiXCR run on the RACE reads, TCRdb lists one record per CDR3 protein. The sample has some 42,000 distinct CDR3 sequences, more than 8.5% seen once.

The V call is TRBV14, the J call TRBJ1-1; D not certain. The sample was whole blood, taken in connection with sensitization to the hapten diphenylcyclopropenone (DPC). The clonotype was recovered from a woman in her 40s with alopecia areata. Some clones in this sample may be carry-over from other donors' samples. In DNA form, the CDR3 reads TGTGCCAGCAGCCGTGGGACTGAAGCTTTCTTT. It yields the protein CASSRGTEAFF.